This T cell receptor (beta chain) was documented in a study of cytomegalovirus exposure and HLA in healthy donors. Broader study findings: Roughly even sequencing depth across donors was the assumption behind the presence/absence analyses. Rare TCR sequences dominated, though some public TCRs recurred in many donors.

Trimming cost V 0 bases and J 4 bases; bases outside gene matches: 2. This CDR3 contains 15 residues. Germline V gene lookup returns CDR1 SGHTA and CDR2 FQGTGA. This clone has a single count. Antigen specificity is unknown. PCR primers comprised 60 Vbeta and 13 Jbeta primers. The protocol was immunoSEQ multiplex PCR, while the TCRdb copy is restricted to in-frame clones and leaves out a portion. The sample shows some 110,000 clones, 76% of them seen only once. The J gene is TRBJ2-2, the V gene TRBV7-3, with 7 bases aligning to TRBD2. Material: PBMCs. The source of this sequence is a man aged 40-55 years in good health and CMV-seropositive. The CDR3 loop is CASSLTSGGTGELFF. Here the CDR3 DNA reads TGTGCCAGCAGCTTAACGTCGGGAGGCACCGGGGAGCTGTTTTTT.